The clone carrying this T cell receptor (beta chain) was observed many times. This sample stems from a study of T-cell reconstitution after alpha-beta-depleted transplantation in children. V was trimmed by 8 bases and J by 5 bases, leaving 12 bases between them. Germline V CDR1 and CDR2: LNHNV, YYDKDF (reference sequence). This CDR3 comprises 13 residues. Using unique molecular identifiers, the investigators prepared the TCRbeta library. TCRdb re-called the PCR reads with MiXCR, one entry per CDR3 protein. Of over 400,000 distinct CDR3 sequences listed, approximately 13% are singletons. This TCR was sampled from a human donor who donated a stem cell graft to a child with combined immunodeficiency. The sample was PBMCs from the stem cell graft donor, taken from the stem cell graft. V gene TRBV15 combines with J gene TRBJ2-2; D not certain. The CDR3 here is CATAFRETGELFF. CDR3 nucleotides: TGTGCCACCGCTTTCAGAGAAACCGGGGAGCTGTTTTTT. Looking up the rest from reference TRBV15 and TRBJ2-2 gives the full variable domain: DAMVIQNPRYQVTQFGKPVTLSCSQTLNHNVMYWYQQKSSQAPKLLFHYYDKDFNNEADTPDNFQSRRPNTSFCFLDIRSPGLGDTAMYLCATAFRETGELFFGEGSRLTVL.